Presented here are 7 T cell receptor beta chains from one specimen sequenced in a study of control samples from healthy donors and cancer patients (dated by TCRdb to 2019 to 2021). The protocol used for the library was the immunoSEQ multiplex PCR assay. TCRdb limited this immuneACCESS table to in-frame rearrangements with V and J called. A share of clones is missing; checked studies link under half to unresolved V genes, and the rest is unexplained. In this sample the table shows around 150,000 clones, 70% to 90% of which occur a single time. Around 12% of the sample is in the top ten clones. The sequenced sample was blood. Source of these receptors: a man under 40 in good health.

This chain uses TRBV6-6 with TRBJ1-1; D is undetermined. CDR1 and CDR2 from the germline V gene are MNHNY and SVGAGI (reference sequence). CDR3 length equals 13 residues. Deletions cut 7 bases from V and 1 base from J, with 10 bases between. As DNA, the CDR3 is TGTGCCAGCACAGCGGTGGAGAACACTGAAGCTTTCTTT. Translation: CASTAVENTEAFF.

The chain combines TRBV4-2 with TRBJ2-7; 7 positions match TRBD2. The junction had 7 bases not matched to a gene; V was cut back by 4 bases and J by 4 bases. Germline CDR1 is LGHNA and CDR2 is YNFKEQ. This CDR3 has 14 residues. CDR3 sequence: CASSRLGGGYEQYF. In DNA, the CDR3 is TGTGCCAGCAGCCGCCTGGGGGGGGGATACGAGCAGTACTTC.

Only one count was recorded for this clone. This chain uses TRBV25-1 with TRBJ2-7, with 9 bases fitting TRBD1. Losses at the gene ends were 3 bases for V and 5 bases for J; bases not matched to a gene: 11. The length of the CDR3 is 16 residues. Per the germline V gene, CDR1 is MGHDK and CDR2 is SYGVNS. The CDR3 DNA reads TGTGCCAGCAGTGAGCCCCGACAGGGGGTACGGGACGAGCAGTACTTC. This translates into CASSEPRQGVRDEQYF.

The rearrangement joins TRBV30 to TRBJ2-4, with 10 nucleotides matching TRBD2. CDR1 is GTSNPN and CDR2 is SVGIG in the germline V gene (reference sequence). After removal of 4 bases from V and 1 base from J, the junction contained 19 bases not matched to a gene. There are 20 residues in the CDR3. The CDR3 DNA reads TGTGCCTGGAATGGTATGCGGAGCGGGAGGGCGGGTGTTGCCAAAAACATTCAGTACTTC. It yields the protein CAWNGMRSGRAGVAKNIQYF.

The J gene is TRBJ1-5, the V gene TRBV28; possibly TRBD1 for D (6 bases). CDR3 length: 16 amino acids. The germline CDR1 and CDR2 sequences are MDHEN and SYDVKM. The V gene lost 7 bases and the J gene lost 5 bases, with 21 bases spanning the gap. In DNA, the CDR3 is TGTGCCAGCACCATTCGGGACACCCTCGGATATCAGCCCCAGCATTTT. It translates to CASTIRDTLGYQPQHF.

The chain joins TRBV6-5 to TRBJ1-5; weak D call: TRBD1 (5 bases). The V and J ends lost 8 bases and 7 bases respectively, with 18 bases between them. CDR1 and CDR2 (germline): MNHEY, SVGAGI. The CDR3 sequence is 14 residues long. CDR3 DNA sequence: TGTGCCAGCCAAACAGGCTGGAACGGCCAGCCCCAGCATTTT. It specifies CASQTGWNGQPQHF.

The V call is TRBV25-1, the J call TRBJ1-5; D unresolved. Germline CDR1 is MGHDK and CDR2 is SYGVNS. The CDR3 extends over 12 amino acids. Trimming took off 5 bases at V and 0 bases at J, with 2 bases between the two ends. DNA for the CDR3: TGTGCCAGCAGTATTAGCAATCAGCCCCAGCATTTT. Protein sequence: CASSISNQPQHF.